A single T cell receptor (beta chain) is shown here with its context. This entry comes from a study of monozygotic twins with inflammatory bowel disease. Eight separate reactions per sample served to make cDNA. A 6-nucleotide sample barcode was carried by the UMIs, which template switching added. From the 5' RACE reads, TCRdb lists one entry per CDR3 protein and no DNA. The sample has roughly 150,000 distinct CDR3 sequences. The CDR3 is made up of 15 amino acids. The chain joins TRBV12-3 or TRBV12-4 to TRBJ2-7; the TRBD1 assignment by TCRdb is unverifiable without DNA. The source is a human donor with ulcerative colitis or Crohn's disease, or a healthy co-twin of an affected twin (not recorded which). Sequences were obtained from blood. The CDR3 loop is CASSFPQGNSYEQYF.